The rows below give T cell receptor beta chains drawn from one sample of a study of blood T cells in healthy people across ages. TCRdb re-called the 5' RACE reads through MiXCR, storing one row per CDR3 protein. The sample yields some 710,000 distinct CDR3 sequences, 22% seen once. The sequencing input was blood. The receptor source for this set is a man between 65 and 85 years old in good health. CDR3s include the opening cysteine and the closing phenylalanine or tryptophan. The order of the fields is V gene, J gene, clone size, D gene, CDR3 length, CDR3 protein, CDR3 DNA. A D gene is named only where the DNA matches it firmly. Clone size is shown for a subset of rows, as once, few, many or a class of expanded clone.

v_gene: TRBV27
j_gene: TRBJ1-1
abundance: many
d_gene: .
len: 15
CDR3aa: CASRTVKSVGTEAFF
CDR3nt: TGTGCCAGCAGGACAGTTAAATCGGTGGGCACTGAAGCTTTCTTT

v_gene: TRBV14
j_gene: TRBJ2-3
abundance: few
d_gene: TRBD2
len: 17
CDR3aa: CASSQALSGISTDTQYF
CDR3nt: TGTGCCAGCAGCCAAGCTCTGAGCGGGATTAGCACAGATACGCAGTATTTT

v_gene: TRBV6-1
j_gene: TRBJ1-4
abundance: .
d_gene: TRBD1
len: 15
CDR3aa: CASRVRTGRGEKLFF
CDR3nt: TGTGCCAGCAGAGTAAGGACAGGCCGAGGGGAAAAACTGTTTTTT

v_gene: TRBV12-3/TRBV12-4
j_gene: TRBJ2-3
abundance: .
d_gene: .
len: 11
CDR3aa: CVSSSPNTQYF
CDR3nt: TGTGTCAGCAGTTCCCCCAATACGCAGTATTTT

v_gene: TRBV6-1
j_gene: TRBJ1-2
abundance: few
d_gene: .
len: 14
CDR3aa: CASSEPHMNYGYTF
CDR3nt: TGTGCCAGCAGTGAACCCCACATGAACTATGGCTACACCTTC

v_gene: TRBV12-3/TRBV12-4
j_gene: TRBJ2-3
abundance: .
d_gene: TRBD1
len: 14
CDR3aa: CASRKGQTQDTQYF
CDR3nt: TGTGCAAGCAGAAAGGGACAGACCCAAGATACGCAGTATTTT

v_gene: TRBV6-6
j_gene: TRBJ2-7
abundance: .
d_gene: .
len: 13
CDR3aa: CASSPGTPNEQYF
CDR3nt: TGTGCCAGCAGTCCCGGGACCCCCAACGAGCAGTACTTC

v_gene: TRBV11-2
j_gene: TRBJ2-3
abundance: many
d_gene: .
len: 14
CDR3aa: CASSPLGGTDTQYF
CDR3nt: TGTGCCAGCAGCCCTTTGGGGGGCACAGATACGCAGTATTTT

v_gene: TRBV7-3
j_gene: TRBJ2-3
abundance: few
d_gene: .
len: 13
CDR3aa: CASSLNSGDTQYF
CDR3nt: TGTGCCAGCAGCTTAAACTCCGGAGATACGCAGTATTTT

v_gene: TRBV5-1
j_gene: TRBJ1-6
abundance: .
d_gene: .
len: 15
CDR3aa: CASSLSGTHNSPLHF
CDR3nt: TGCGCCAGCAGCTTGTCCGGGACACATAATTCACCCCTCCACTTT

v_gene: TRBV28
j_gene: TRBJ2-1
abundance: .
d_gene: .
len: 15
CDR3aa: CASRGERGNYNEQFF
CDR3nt: TGTGCCAGCAGGGGGGAAAGGGGTAACTACAATGAGCAGTTCTTC

v_gene: TRBV28
j_gene: TRBJ1-3
abundance: few
d_gene: .
len: 14
CDR3aa: CASSVPFSGNTIYF
CDR3nt: TGTGCCAGCAGTGTCCCGTTCTCTGGAAACACCATATATTTT

v_gene: TRBV21-1
j_gene: TRBJ2-7
abundance: few
d_gene: .
len: 15
CDR3aa: CASSKLTGGTYEQYF
CDR3nt: TGTGCCAGCAGCAAGTTAACAGGGGGGACCTACGAGCAGTACTTC

v_gene: TRBV18
j_gene: TRBJ2-5
abundance: .
d_gene: .
len: 15
CDR3aa: CASSPGGLVEETQYF
CDR3nt: TGTGCCAGCTCACCAGGGGGCCTCGTCGAAGAGACCCAGTACTTC

v_gene: TRBV7-9
j_gene: TRBJ2-7
abundance: .
d_gene: .
len: 13
CDR3aa: CASSWDTSYEQYF
CDR3nt: TGTGCCAGCAGCTGGGACACTTCCTACGAGCAGTACTTC

v_gene: TRBV28
j_gene: TRBJ1-2
abundance: few
d_gene: TRBD1
len: 13
CDR3aa: CASRPGTVIGYTF
CDR3nt: TGTGCCAGCAGGCCCGGGACAGTTATCGGCTACACCTTC

v_gene: TRBV10-3
j_gene: TRBJ2-7
abundance: few
d_gene: TRBD1
len: 15
CDR3aa: CAISEGTGSSYEQYF
CDR3nt: TGTGCCATCAGTGAAGGGACAGGGTCCTCCTACGAGCAGTACTTC

v_gene: TRBV5-1
j_gene: TRBJ2-6
abundance: .
d_gene: .
len: 14
CDR3aa: CASSVVGGANVLTF
CDR3nt: TGCGCCAGCAGCGTCGTCGGTGGGGCCAACGTCCTGACTTTC

v_gene: TRBV7-2
j_gene: TRBJ1-2
abundance: .
d_gene: .
len: 13
CDR3aa: CASSWTPWSGYTF
CDR3nt: TGTGCCAGCAGCTGGACTCCCTGGAGTGGCTACACCTTC

v_gene: TRBV5-1
j_gene: TRBJ2-5
abundance: .
d_gene: .
len: 14
CDR3aa: CASRGGQNQETQYF
CDR3nt: TGCGCCAGCAGGGGAGGACAGAACCAAGAGACCCAGTACTTC

v_gene: TRBV20-1
j_gene: TRBJ2-1
abundance: once
d_gene: TRBD2
len: 16
CDR3aa: CSAGTSGGNPSNEQFF
CDR3nt: TGCAGTGCTGGGACTAGCGGGGGGAACCCCTCCAATGAGCAGTTCTTC